The 18 T cell receptor beta chains in this list originate from one sample, sequenced in a study of cytomegalovirus exposure and HLA in healthy donors. Primers: 60 Vbeta forward and 13 Jbeta reverse. Some clones are missing from TCRdb's copy, which holds only in-frame ones; the method was immunoSEQ multiplex PCR. Of 150,000 to 200,000 clones listed, roughly 87% are singletons. Specimen: PBMCs. The receptor source for this set is a girl between 10 and 17 years old in good health and CMV-seropositive.

This rearrangement joins TRBV7-9 to TRBJ1-5, with D possibly matching TRBD1 (6 bases). The CDR3 contains 15 residues. The ends were cut back, 7 bases at V and 5 bases at J, with 18 bases in the middle. Germline CDR1 SEHNR, CDR2 FQNEAQ (reference sequence). CDR3 residues: CASISAGAPDQPQHF. The CDR3 nucleotides are TGTGCCAGCATCTCGGCAGGGGCGCCCGATCAGCCCCAGCATTTT.

The chain couples TRBV4-2 to TRBJ2-5, with D possibly being TRBD2 (6 bases). This CDR3 is built from 15 residues. The V end was cut by 1 base, the J end by 3 bases, with 12 bases between. CDR1 is LGHNA and CDR2 is YNFKEQ in the germline V gene. In DNA form, the CDR3 reads TGTGCCAGCAGCCAAGTTAACGGGGGAAAAGAGACCCAGTACTTC. Its protein product is CASSQVNGGKETQYF.

This clone was counted only a few times. This chain uses TRBV2 with TRBJ2-2; 10 nucleotides line up with TRBD2. J was trimmed by 6 bases and V by 6 bases; bases with no gene match: 13. CDR3 size: 17 residues. In germline, CDR1 is SNHLY, CDR2 FYNNEI. The CDR3 loop is CASRPGTSEGSSGELFF. The DNA for the CDR3 is TGTGCCAGCAGGCCCGGGACTAGCGAGGGATCATCCGGGGAGCTGTTTTTT.

V and J are TRBV12-5 and TRBJ2-5; no firm D call. V was trimmed by 0 bases and J by 2 bases, leaving 7 bases between them. This CDR3 comprises 14 residues. Germline values: CDR1 LGHNT, CDR2 FRNRAP. The CDR3 DNA follows: TGTGCTAGTGGTTTGGTCACGGGTCAAGAGACCCAGTACTTC. Translation gives CASGLVTGQETQYF.

The chain is built from TRBV30 and TRBJ1-5; possibly TRBD1 for D (5 bases). CDR3 length: 15 amino acids. CDR1 and CDR2 from the germline V gene are GTSNPN and SVGIG (reference sequence). Trimming removed 3 bases from V and 4 bases from J, with 16 bases in between. The CDR3 protein is CAWREGMGGNQPQHF. CDR3 DNA sequence: TGTGCCTGGAGAGAAGGGATGGGGGGAAATCAGCCCCAGCATTTT.

This clone was counted only a few times. CDR3 DNA: TGTGCCAGCAGGACTGGACAAACCCTTTCTTACGAGCAGTACTTC. This translates into CASRTGQTLSYEQYF. The chain joins TRBV2 to TRBJ2-7, with D possibly being TRBD1 (5 bases). Germline V gene lookup returns CDR1 SNHLY and CDR2 FYNNEI. This CDR3 contains 15 residues. Trimming left V 6 bases short and J 4 bases short, with 19 bases between.

The genes are TRBV2 and TRBJ2-5; tentatively, D is TRBD1 (7 bases). The CDR3 has 15 residues. V was trimmed by 5 bases and J by 5 bases, leaving 18 bases between them. Germline assignment: CDR1 SNHLY and CDR2 FYNNEI. CDR3 loop: CASSNRGAGGETQYF. CDR3 coding DNA: TGTGCCAGCAGTAACAGGGGCGCAGGGGGGGAGACCCAGTACTTC.

DNA for the CDR3: TGCGCCAGCAGCCCCTGGACTCTTACCGGGGAGCTGTTTTTT. It is translated as CASSPWTLTGELFF. J is TRBJ2-2 and V is TRBV4-3; tentative D call: TRBD2 (5 bases). The CDR3 is 14 amino acids. The germline V gene encodes CDR1 LGHNA and CDR2 YSLEER. V shed 4 bases and J shed 5 bases, with 11 bases lying between them.

This clone came up a few times. The chain uses TRBV5-6 and TRBJ1-1; unclear D gene. Germline-derived CDR1 and CDR2 are SGHDT and YYEEEE. Between the trimmed V and J ends, which lost 3 bases and 0 bases, there was a span of 18 bases. The CDR3 consists of 17 residues. CDR3 amino acids: CASSSRLRILMNTEAFF. The DNA for the CDR3 is TGTGCCAGCAGCTCCCGACTGAGGATCTTAATGAACACTGAAGCTTTCTTT.

The chain is built from TRBV10-3 and TRBJ1-2; TRBD1 aligns across 7 bases. CDR1 ENHRY and CDR2 SYGVKD come from the germline V gene. With V trimmed by 6 bases and J by 4 bases, 8 bases remained unmatched. The CDR3 is made up of 14 amino acids. The CDR3, as DNA: TGTGCCATCAGGGCCAATGGGACAGTCTATGGCTACACCTTC. Protein sequence: CAIRANGTVYGYTF.

The genes are TRBV19 and TRBJ1-2; D might be TRBD1 (5 bases). The germline CDR1 and CDR2 sequences are LNHDA and SQIVND (reference sequence). The CDR3 totals 13 residues. The V and J ends lost 3 bases and 4 bases respectively, with 9 bases between them. CDR3 amino acids: CASSMMTVYGYTF. DNA for the CDR3: TGTGCCAGTAGTATGATGACAGTCTATGGCTACACCTTC.

The chain combines TRBV5-1 with TRBJ2-7; D is perhaps TRBD1 (6 bases). The CDR3 is 14 residues long. CDR1 is SGHRS and CDR2 is YFSETQ in the germline V gene. Trimming shortened V by 3 bases and J by 1 base, and 11 bases separated the two germline ends. CDR3 amino acids: CASSSQGESYEQYF. For the CDR3, the DNA is TGCGCCAGCAGCTCACAGGGAGAATCCTACGAGCAGTACTTC.

This sequence joins TRBV11-2 and TRBJ2-7; 8 bases are a match to TRBD2. V shed 5 bases, J shed 0 bases, and the junction held 9 bases outside the gene matches. The CDR3 is 16 amino acids. Germline lookup yields CDR1 SGHAT and CDR2 FQNNGV. This CDR3 is CASSPPLAGSSYEQYF. The CDR3 region has the DNA TGTGCCAGCAGCCCACCGCTAGCGGGTAGCTCCTACGAGCAGTACTTC.

The chain combines TRBV5-1 with TRBJ2-3; D may be TRBD1 (6 bases). Trimming pared 5 bases from V and 2 bases from J, leaving 12 bases between. The CDR3 is 14 residues long. Germline-derived CDR1 and CDR2 are SGHRS and YFSETQ. Here the CDR3 DNA reads TGCGCCAGCAGGAGGGGGTTCGACACAGATACGCAGTATTTT. It translates to CASRRGFDTDTQYF.

CDR3 in amino acids: CASTLGRAGYTF. The DNA of the CDR3 is TGTGCCAGCACTCTAGGGAGGGCTGGCTACACCTTC. The V and J genes are TRBV28 and TRBJ1-2; D remains ambiguous. V lost 7 bases and J lost 7, with 13 bases in between. Germline CDR1 reads MDHEN; CDR2 reads SYDVKM. The CDR3 sequence is 12 residues long.

The chain is built from TRBV28 and TRBJ2-7; the D gene is possibly TRBD1 (5 bases). CDR3 length: 16 residues. V was trimmed by 7 bases and J by 4 bases, leaving 23 bases between them. The V gene's germline CDR1 is MDHEN and CDR2 SYDVKM. CDR3 sequence: CASMGRQSPSYYEQYF. In nucleotides, the CDR3 is TGTGCCAGCATGGGCCGACAGTCTCCCTCTTATTACGAGCAGTACTTC.

The chain joins TRBV7-9 to TRBJ1-4; maybe TRBD1 (6 bases). Deletions cut 4 bases from V and 0 bases from J, with 12 bases between. The CDR3 has 16 amino acids. Germline-derived CDR1 and CDR2 are SEHNR and FQNEAQ (reference sequence). Written as DNA, the CDR3 is TGTGCCAGCAGCTCTACGACAGGCGCAACTAATGAAAAACTGTTTTTT. It codes for CASSSTTGATNEKLFF.

The chain recombines TRBV6-5 with TRBJ2-7; the D gene is possibly TRBD1 (5 bases). The V gene lost 6 bases and the J gene lost 2 bases, with 14 bases spanning the gap. Germline CDR1 MNHEY, CDR2 SVGAGI. The CDR3 is 14 amino acids. DNA of the CDR3: TGTGCCAGCAGCCGCGCGGTAGGGGCCTACGAGCAGTACTTC. Translating gives CASSRAVGAYEQYF.